This T cell receptor beta chain was retrieved from a study of identical twins. The CDR3 is 16 amino acids. V was pared by 1 base and J by 2 bases, with 11 bases between. CDR1 is SGHTA and CDR2 is FQGNSA in the germline V gene. TCRdb reprocessed the 5' RACE reads via MiXCR and lists one record per CDR3 protein. The sample lists 270,000 or so distinct CDR3 sequences, about 8.9% occurring once. These data were likewise used in another study, on yellow fever vaccine responses in identical twins.

The sequencing sample was made of CD8+ T cells sorted from blood. This clonotype originated in a woman aged 18-30 years in good health. This sequence joins TRBV7-2 and TRBJ2-2, with D uncertain. The CDR3 DNA follows: TGTGCCAGCAGCTTAGATAAACAGACAAACACCGGGGAGCTGTTTTTT. Translated: CASSLDKQTNTGELFF.